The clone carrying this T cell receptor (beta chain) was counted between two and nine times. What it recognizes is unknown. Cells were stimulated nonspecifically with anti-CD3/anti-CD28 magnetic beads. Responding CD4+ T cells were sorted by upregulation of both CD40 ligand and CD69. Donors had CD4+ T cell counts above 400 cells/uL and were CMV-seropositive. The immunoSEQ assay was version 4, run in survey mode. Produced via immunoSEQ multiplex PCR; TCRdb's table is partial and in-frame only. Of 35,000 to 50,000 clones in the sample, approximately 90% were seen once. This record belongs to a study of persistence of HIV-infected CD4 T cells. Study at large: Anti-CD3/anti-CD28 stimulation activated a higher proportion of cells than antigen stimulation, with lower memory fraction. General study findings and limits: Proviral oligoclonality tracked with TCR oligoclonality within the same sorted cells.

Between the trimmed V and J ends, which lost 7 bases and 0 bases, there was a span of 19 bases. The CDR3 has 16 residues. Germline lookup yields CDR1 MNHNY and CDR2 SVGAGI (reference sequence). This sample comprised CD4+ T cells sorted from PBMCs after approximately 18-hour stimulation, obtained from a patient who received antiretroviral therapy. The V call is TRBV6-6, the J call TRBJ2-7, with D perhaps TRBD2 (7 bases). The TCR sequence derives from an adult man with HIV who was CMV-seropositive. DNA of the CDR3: TGTGCCAGCAACCGGGACGCGGGGGCGGGCTCCTACGAGCAGTACTTC. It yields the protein CASNRDAGAGSYEQYF.